The subject of this entry is one T cell receptor beta chain. Its antigen is currently unknown. This table comes from immunoSEQ multiplex PCR, and its TCRdb copy is limited to in-frame clones, with some not included. The sample records 75,000 to 100,000 clones, around 85% being singletons. These data belong to a study of T cell responses to AZD1222 COVID-19 vaccine. This CDR3 comprises 13 residues. Germline CDR1 reads SGHRS; CDR2 reads YFSETQ. Trimming left V 4 bases short and J 5 bases short, with 12 bases between. General study results and limits: Targeting of unmutated variant regions was reportedly seen in nearly half of spike-specific TCRs. Most donors were white British, females outnumbered males, and clonal diversity was possibly underestimated. The study identified only six AZD1222 recipients as seropositive at baseline.

The sequences come from peripheral blood, collected on day 0 of AZD1222 vaccination. This chain joins TRBV5-1 and TRBJ1-1, with D possibly matching TRBD1 (6 bases). The TCR comes from an adult in good health. The CDR3 DNA is TGCGCCAGCAGCCCCCTCGGGACAACTGAAGCTTTCTTT. It specifies CASSPLGTTEAFF.